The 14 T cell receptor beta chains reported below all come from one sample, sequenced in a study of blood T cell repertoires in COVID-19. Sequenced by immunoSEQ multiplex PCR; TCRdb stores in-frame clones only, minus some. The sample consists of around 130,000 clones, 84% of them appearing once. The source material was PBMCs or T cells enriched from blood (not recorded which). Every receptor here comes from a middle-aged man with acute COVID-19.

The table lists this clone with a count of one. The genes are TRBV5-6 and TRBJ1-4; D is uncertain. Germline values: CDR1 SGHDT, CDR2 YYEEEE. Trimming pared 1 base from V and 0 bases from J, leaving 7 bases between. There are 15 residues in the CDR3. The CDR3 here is CASSLQVTTNEKLFF. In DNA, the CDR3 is TGTGCCAGCAGCTTGCAGGTCACAACTAATGAAAAACTGTTTTTT.

CDR3 in DNA: TGTGCCAGCAGCTCATTAGCGGGAGGGACCTACAATGAGCAGTTCTTC. This codes for CASSSLAGGTYNEQFF. This chain uses TRBV7-3 with TRBJ2-1; 11 bases fit TRBD2. Germline V CDR1 and CDR2: SGHTA, FQGTGA. The CDR3 runs to 16 residues. Germline trimming cut 4 bases from V and 2 bases from J; bases unmatched to any gene: 4. The variable domain in full, completed from reference TRBV7-3 and TRBJ2-1, reads GAGVSQTPSNKVTEKGKYVELRCDPISGHTALYWYRQSLGQGPEFLIYFQGTGAADDSGLPNDRFFAVRPEGSVSTLKIQRTERGDSAVYLCASSSLAGGTYNEQFFGPGTRLTVL.

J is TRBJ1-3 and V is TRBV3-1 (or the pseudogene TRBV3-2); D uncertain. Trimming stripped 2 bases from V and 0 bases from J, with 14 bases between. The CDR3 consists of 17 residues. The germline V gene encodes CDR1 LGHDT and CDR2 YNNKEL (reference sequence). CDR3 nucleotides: TGTGCCAGCAGCCAAAAGGGCACGGGAAGCTCTGGAAACACCATATATTTT. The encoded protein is CASSQKGTGSSGNTIYF.

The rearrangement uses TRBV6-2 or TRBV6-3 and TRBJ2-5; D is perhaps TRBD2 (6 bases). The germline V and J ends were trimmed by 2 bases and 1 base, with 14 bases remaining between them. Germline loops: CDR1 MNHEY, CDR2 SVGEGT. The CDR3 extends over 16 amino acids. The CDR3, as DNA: TGTGCCAGCAGTTACGGAGGGGCTTCGGCCCAAGAGACCCAGTACTTC. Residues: CASSYGGASAQETQYF.

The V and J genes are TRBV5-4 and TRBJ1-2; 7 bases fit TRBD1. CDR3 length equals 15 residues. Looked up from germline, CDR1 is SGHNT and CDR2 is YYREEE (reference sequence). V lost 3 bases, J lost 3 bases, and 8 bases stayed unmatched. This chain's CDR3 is CASSWGTETYYGYTF. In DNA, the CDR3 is TGTGCCAGCAGCTGGGGGACAGAAACGTACTATGGCTACACCTTC. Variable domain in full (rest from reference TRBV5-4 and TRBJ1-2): ETGVTQSPTHLIKTRGQQVTLRCSSQSGHNTVSWYQQALGQGPQFIFQYYREEENGRGNFPPRFSGLQFPNYSSELNVNALELDDSALYLCASSWGTETYYGYTFGSGTRLTVV.

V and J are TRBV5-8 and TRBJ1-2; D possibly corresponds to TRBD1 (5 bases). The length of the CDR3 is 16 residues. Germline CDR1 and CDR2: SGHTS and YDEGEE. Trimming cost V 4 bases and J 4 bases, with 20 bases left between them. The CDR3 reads CASSPQPTANFYGYTF. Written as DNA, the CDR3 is TGTGCCAGCAGCCCCCAACCGACAGCTAACTTCTATGGCTACACCTTC. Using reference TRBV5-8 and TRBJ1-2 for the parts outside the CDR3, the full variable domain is EAGVTQSPTHLIKTRGQQATLRCSPISGHTSVYWYQQALGLGLQFLLWYDEGEERNRGNFPPRFSGRQFPNYSSELNVNALELEDSALYLCASSPQPTANFYGYTFGSGTRLTVV.

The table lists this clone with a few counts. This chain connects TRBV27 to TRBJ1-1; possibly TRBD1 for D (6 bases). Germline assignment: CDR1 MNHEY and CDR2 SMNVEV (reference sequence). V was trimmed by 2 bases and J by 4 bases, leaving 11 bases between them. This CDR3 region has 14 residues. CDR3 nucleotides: TGTGCCAGCAGTTTAGGCAGGGGTGCCACTGAAGCTTTCTTT. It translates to CASSLGRGATEAFF.

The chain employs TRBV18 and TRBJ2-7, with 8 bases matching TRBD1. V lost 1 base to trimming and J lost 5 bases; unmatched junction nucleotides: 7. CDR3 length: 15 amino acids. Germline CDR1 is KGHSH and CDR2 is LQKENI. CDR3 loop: CASSPQSGGGNEQYF. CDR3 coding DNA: TGTGCCAGCTCACCACAGTCAGGGGGCGGAAACGAGCAGTACTTC.

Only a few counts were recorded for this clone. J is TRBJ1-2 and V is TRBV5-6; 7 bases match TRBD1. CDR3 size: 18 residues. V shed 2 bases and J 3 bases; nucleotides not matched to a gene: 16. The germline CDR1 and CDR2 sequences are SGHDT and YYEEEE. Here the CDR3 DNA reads TGTGCCAGCAGCTTCACTCTGGATTTCGACAGGGTCGACTATGGCTACACCTTC. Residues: CASSFTLDFDRVDYGYTF.

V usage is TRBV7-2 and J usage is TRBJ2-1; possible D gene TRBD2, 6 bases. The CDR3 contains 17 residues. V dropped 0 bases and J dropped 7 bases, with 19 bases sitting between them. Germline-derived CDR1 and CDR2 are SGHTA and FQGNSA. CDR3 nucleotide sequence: TGTGCCAGCAGCTTAGCCCATCCGGGCAGGGCGGGGAATGAGCAGTTCTTC. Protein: CASSLAHPGRAGNEQFF.

CDR3 bases: TGTGCCAGCAGCGGAAGGGGTGTCTATGGCTACACCTTC. Translating gives CASSGRGVYGYTF. The rearrangement links TRBV9 to TRBJ1-2; D is perhaps TRBD1 (5 bases). Looked up from germline, CDR1 is SGDLS and CDR2 is YYNGEE. Between the trimmed V and J ends, which lost 3 bases and 4 bases, there was a span of 10 bases. The CDR3 extends over 13 amino acids.

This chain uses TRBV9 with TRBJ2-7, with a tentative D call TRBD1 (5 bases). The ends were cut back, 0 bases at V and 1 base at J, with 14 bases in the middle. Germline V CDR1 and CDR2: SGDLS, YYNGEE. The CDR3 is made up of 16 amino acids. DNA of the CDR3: TGTGCCAGCAGCGTAGAGGGGCAGAGCCTTTCCTACGAGCAGTACTTC. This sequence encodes CASSVEGQSLSYEQYF. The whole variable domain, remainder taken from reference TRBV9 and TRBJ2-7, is DSGVTQTPKHLITATGQRVTLRCSPRSGDLSVYWYQQSLDQGLQFLIQYYNGEERAKGNILERFSAQQFPDLHSELNLSSLELGDSALYFCASSVEGQSLSYEQYFGPGTRLTVT.

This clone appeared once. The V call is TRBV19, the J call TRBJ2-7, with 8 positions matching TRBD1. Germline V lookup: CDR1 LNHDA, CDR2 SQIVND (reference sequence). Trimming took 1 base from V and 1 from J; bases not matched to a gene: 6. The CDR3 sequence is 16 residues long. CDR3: CASSIGTGQASYEQYF. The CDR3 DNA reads TGTGCCAGTAGTATAGGGACAGGGCAGGCATCCTACGAGCAGTACTTC. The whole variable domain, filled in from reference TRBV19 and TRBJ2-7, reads DGGITQSPKYLFRKEGQNVTLSCEQNLNHDAMYWYRQDPGQGLRLIYYSQIVNDFQKGDIAEGYSVSREKKESFPLTVTSAQKNPTAFYLCASSIGTGQASYEQYFGPGTRLTVT.

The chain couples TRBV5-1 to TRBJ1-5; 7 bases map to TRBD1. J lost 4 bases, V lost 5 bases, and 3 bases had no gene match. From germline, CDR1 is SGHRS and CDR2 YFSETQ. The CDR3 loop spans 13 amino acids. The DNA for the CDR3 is TGCGCCAGCAGTCAGGGGGTTAATCAGCCCCAGCATTTT. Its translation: CASSQGVNQPQHF.